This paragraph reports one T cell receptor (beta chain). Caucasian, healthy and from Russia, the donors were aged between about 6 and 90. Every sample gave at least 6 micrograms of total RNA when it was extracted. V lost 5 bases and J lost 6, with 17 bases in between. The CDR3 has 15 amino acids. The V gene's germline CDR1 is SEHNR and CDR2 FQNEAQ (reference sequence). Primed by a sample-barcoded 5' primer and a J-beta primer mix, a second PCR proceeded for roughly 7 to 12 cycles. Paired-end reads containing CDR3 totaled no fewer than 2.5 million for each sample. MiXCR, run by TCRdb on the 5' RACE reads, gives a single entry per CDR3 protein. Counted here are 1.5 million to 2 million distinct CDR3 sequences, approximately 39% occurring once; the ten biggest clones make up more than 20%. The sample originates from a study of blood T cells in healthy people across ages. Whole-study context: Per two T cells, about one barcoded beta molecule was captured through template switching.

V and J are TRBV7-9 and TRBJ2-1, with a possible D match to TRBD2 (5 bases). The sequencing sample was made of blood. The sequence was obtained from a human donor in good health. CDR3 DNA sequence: TGTGCCAGCAGCCCAGTCGGGTTACGGGGCAATGAGCAGTTCTTC. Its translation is CASSPVGLRGNEQFF.